One and the same sample provided the 18 T cell receptor beta chains below, sequenced in a study of OX40 agonist ivuxolimab in advanced cancers. Receptors were amplified or captured by the immunoSEQ multiplex PCR assay. The table comes from immuneACCESS by way of TCRdb, which keeps in-frame sequences with V and J called. Part of the clones is missing from these tables; in studies checked, under half for an unresolved V gene and the rest for unknown reasons. The sample has around 25,000 clones on record, roughly 76% of them singletons. Together, the top ten hold 14% of the sample. Material: CD4+ or CD8+ T cells sorted from blood, obtained in a trial of the OX40 agonist ivuxolimab. These receptors came from an adult with an advanced solid tumor such as melanoma, head and neck, liver or kidney cancer.

This clone occurred a few times. This CDR3 is CASSRDSSYNSPLHF. Here the CDR3 DNA reads TGTGCCAGCAGTCGTGACAGTTCCTATAATTCACCCCTCCACTTT. The chain employs TRBV7-6 and TRBJ1-6; perhaps TRBD1 as D (5 bases). This CDR3 is built from 15 residues. Germline lookup yields CDR1 SGHVS and CDR2 FNYEAQ. V gave up 6 bases and J gave up 1 base, with 10 bases separating them.

This clone is classed as medium-sized. V gene TRBV11-2 combines with J gene TRBJ2-5, with D possibly matching TRBD2 (7 bases). V was pared by 3 bases and J by 5 bases, with 13 bases between. CDR1 is SGHAT and CDR2 is FQNNGV in the germline V gene. The CDR3 spans 14 residues. CDR3 sequence: CASSFLGGAETQYF. In DNA, the CDR3 is TGTGCCAGCAGCTTTTTGGGGGGGGCGGAGACCCAGTACTTC.

The rearrangement links TRBV5-4 to TRBJ1-6, with 8 bases identical to TRBD1. With V trimmed by 4 bases and J by 5 bases, 2 bases remained unmatched. The CDR3 totals 14 residues. CDR1 is SGHNT, CDR2 YYREEE, per germline (reference sequence). The DNA for the CDR3 is TGTGCCAGCAGCGAGACAGGGGATAATTCACCCCTCCACTTT. Its translation is CASSETGDNSPLHF. Combining the CDR3 with reference TRBV5-4 and TRBJ1-6 gives the whole variable domain ETGVTQSPTHLIKTRGQQVTLRCSSQSGHNTVSWYQQALGQGPQFIFQYYREEENGRGNFPPRFSGLQFPNYSSELNVNALELDDSALYLCASSETGDNSPLHFGNGTRLTVT.

The chain links TRBV4-2 to TRBJ1-5; D remains ambiguous. V dropped 4 bases and J dropped 3 bases, with 10 bases sitting between them. CDR3 length equals 14 residues. Per the germline V gene, CDR1 is LGHNA and CDR2 is YNFKEQ. The CDR3 protein is CASSPPASNQPQHF. The DNA of the CDR3 is TGTGCCAGCAGCCCCCCAGCATCCAATCAGCCCCAGCATTTT.

The chain joins TRBV14 to TRBJ2-3, with TRBD2 as a possible D gene (7 bases). Trimming cost V 6 bases and J 2 bases, with 24 bases left between them. There are 18 residues in the CDR3. Germline-derived CDR1 and CDR2 are SGHDN and FVKESK. The CDR3 DNA reads as TGTGCCAGCAGTCCCGAGATGTGGGGGGGCTACATCACAGATACGCAGTATTTT. Translating it yields CASSPEMWGGYITDTQYF.

Only one count was recorded for this clone. The chain employs TRBV27 and TRBJ2-3, with TRBD2 matching 9 bases. Germline CDR1 reads MNHEY; CDR2 reads SMNVEV (reference sequence). CDR3 size: 12 residues. The V and J ends lost 8 bases and 5 bases, in that order; junction bases with no gene match: 2. CDR3 protein: CASRAGGDTQYF. The DNA for the CDR3 is TGTGCCAGCCGAGCGGGGGGAGATACGCAGTATTTT.

The chain carries TRBV4-2 and TRBJ2-3; 8 bases fit TRBD2. This CDR3 has 17 residues. The junction had 12 bases not matched to a gene; V was cut back by 4 bases and J by 3 bases. Germline V gene lookup returns CDR1 LGHNA and CDR2 YNFKEQ. The CDR3 nucleotides read TGTGCCAGCAGCCTCCGTCACTCGGGGGGGGGTACAGATACGCAGTATTTT. This codes for CASSLRHSGGGTDTQYF.

V gene TRBV7-8 combines with J gene TRBJ2-7, with 11 bases identical to TRBD2. CDR3 size: 17 residues. Germline V gives CDR1 SGHVS, CDR2 FQNEAQ. Trimming removed 2 bases from V and 2 bases from J; junction bases left unmatched: 8. The CDR3 protein is CASSLSSGGASPYEQYF. CDR3 sequence (DNA): TGTGCCAGCAGCTTAAGTAGCGGGGGGGCCTCCCCCTACGAGCAGTACTTC.

This clone occurred once. The J gene is TRBJ1-5, the V gene TRBV19; D remains ambiguous. From germline, CDR1 is LNHDA and CDR2 SQIVND (reference sequence). The CDR3 runs 12 residues. V lost 4 bases to trimming and J lost 5 bases, with 6 bases between them. The CDR3 reads CASSNQDQPQHF. For the CDR3, the DNA is TGTGCCAGTAGTAATCAGGATCAGCCCCAGCATTTT.

This clone was counted once. J is TRBJ1-1 and V is TRBV19; a weak D match, TRBD1 (6 bases). Germline lookup yields CDR1 LNHDA and CDR2 SQIVND (reference sequence). This CDR3 spans 13 amino acids. The V end was cut by 7 bases, the J end by 1 base, with 10 bases between. CDR3 sequence reads: CASKMTGNTEAFF. CDR3 nucleotide sequence: TGTGCCAGTAAGATGACAGGGAACACTGAAGCTTTCTTT.

The chain is built from TRBV5-1 and TRBJ2-7; D might be TRBD1 or TRBD2, each matching 5 bases. The CDR3 has 14 amino acids. Looked up from germline, CDR1 is SGHRS and CDR2 is YFSETQ. Deletions cut 10 bases from V and 1 base from J, with 18 bases between. The CDR3 DNA sequence: TGCGCCGGTACCCGGGACGGACCATCCTACGAGCAGTACTTC. Amino acids: CAGTRDGPSYEQYF.

This chain links TRBV27 with TRBJ2-7; D is unresolved. CDR3 length: 12 residues. The V end was cut by 5 bases, the J end by 7 bases, with 12 bases between. CDR1 and CDR2 from the germline V gene are MNHEY and SMNVEV (reference sequence). In DNA form, the CDR3 reads TGTGCCAGCAGTCCCTCCCCCCGGGAGCAGTACTTC. Its translation is CASSPSPREQYF.

This clone was picked up a small number of times. The chain carries TRBV9 and TRBJ2-7, with TRBD1 matching over 11 bases. V lost 3 bases, J lost 3 bases, and 2 bases stayed unmatched. There are 14 residues in the CDR3. Per germline, CDR1 SGDLS and CDR2 YYNGEE. This CDR3 is CASSEGTGGYEQYF. The CDR3 coding sequence is TGTGCCAGCAGCGAAGGGACAGGGGGCTACGAGCAGTACTTC. The full variable domain, completed using reference TRBV9 and TRBJ2-7, is DSGVTQTPKHLITATGQRVTLRCSPRSGDLSVYWYQQSLDQGLQFLIQYYNGEERAKGNILERFSAQQFPDLHSELNLSSLELGDSALYFCASSEGTGGYEQYFGPGTRLTVT.

The J gene is TRBJ2-1, the V gene TRBV19; D is unclear. The germline V gene has CDR1 LNHDA and CDR2 SQIVND (reference sequence). V lost 5 bases and J 3 bases, leaving 8 bases between the germline ends. The CDR3 is 13 residues long. The CDR3 DNA reads TGTGCCAGTAGTGATTACAGCTACAATGAGCAGTTCTTC. Protein sequence: CASSDYSYNEQFF.

V is TRBV2 and J is TRBJ2-2; D is undetermined. V was shortened by 0 bases and J by 4 bases, with 12 bases between the two germline ends. The germline CDR1 and CDR2 sequences are SNHLY and FYNNEI. The CDR3 contains 16 residues. The CDR3 DNA sequence: TGTGCCAGCAGTGAAGCGCAAGAGGACCCCACCGGGGAGCTGTTTTTT. It specifies CASSEAQEDPTGELFF.

This clone was detected a few times. The V gene is TRBV30, the J gene TRBJ1-2; a possible D gene is TRBD1 (6 bases). Trimming took 8 bases from V and 5 from J, leaving 12 bases between them. Germline values: CDR1 GTSNPN, CDR2 SVGIG (reference sequence). The CDR3 covers 11 residues. CDR3 protein: CALDSTYGYTF. The CDR3 DNA reads as TGTGCCCTGGACAGCACTTATGGCTACACCTTC.

This clone was seen a few times. The V and J genes are TRBV27 and TRBJ2-5, with TRBD1 matching 8 bases. The CDR3 spans 16 residues. V was pared by 2 bases and J by 0 bases, with 5 bases of the junction left unmatched. Per germline, CDR1 MNHEY and CDR2 SMNVEV (reference sequence). This CDR3 is CASSLGTGPYQETQYF. CDR3 nucleotides: TGTGCCAGCAGTTTAGGGACAGGCCCGTACCAAGAGACCCAGTACTTC.

This clone was seen a few times. This is likely a read error, given that the CDR3 carries no conserved phenylalanine or tryptophan at its end. The CDR3 DNA is TGTGCCAGCAGTTACTCGGTCGCAGGGCAGAACACTGAAGCTTTCTCT. Protein product: CASSYSVAGQNTEAFS. The rearrangement uses TRBV6-6 and TRBJ1-1; a possible D gene is TRBD1 (5 bases). Germline V gives CDR1 MNHNY, CDR2 SVGAGI (reference sequence). This CDR3 has 16 residues. V lost 0 bases and J 1 base, leaving 12 bases between the germline ends.